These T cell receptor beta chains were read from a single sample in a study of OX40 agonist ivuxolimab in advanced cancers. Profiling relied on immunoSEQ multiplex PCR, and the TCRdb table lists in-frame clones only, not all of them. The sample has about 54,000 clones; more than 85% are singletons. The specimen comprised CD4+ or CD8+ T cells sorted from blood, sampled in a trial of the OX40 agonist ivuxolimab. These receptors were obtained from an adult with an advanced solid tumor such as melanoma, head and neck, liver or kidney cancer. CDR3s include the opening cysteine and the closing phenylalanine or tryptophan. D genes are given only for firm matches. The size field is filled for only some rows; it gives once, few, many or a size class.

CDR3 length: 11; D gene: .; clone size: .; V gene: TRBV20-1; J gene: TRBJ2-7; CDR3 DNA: TGCAGTGCTAGACAGGGCTACGAGCAGTACTTC; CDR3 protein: CSARQGYEQYF
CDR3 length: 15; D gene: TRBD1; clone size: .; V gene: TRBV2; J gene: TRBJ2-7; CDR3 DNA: TGTGCCAGCAGTACGTATCCGGGACAGACCTACGAGCAGTACTTC; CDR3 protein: CASSTYPGQTYEQYF
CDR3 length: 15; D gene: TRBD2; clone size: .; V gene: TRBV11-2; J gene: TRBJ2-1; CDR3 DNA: TGTGCCAGCAGCTTAGTGGGCGGGGGTGGCAATGAGCAGTTCTTC; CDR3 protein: CASSLVGGGGNEQFF
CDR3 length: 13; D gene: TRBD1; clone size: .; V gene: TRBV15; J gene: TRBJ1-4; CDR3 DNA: TGTGCCACCTCCGGGACAGGGGAGGGAAAACTGTTTTTT; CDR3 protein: CATSGTGEGKLFF
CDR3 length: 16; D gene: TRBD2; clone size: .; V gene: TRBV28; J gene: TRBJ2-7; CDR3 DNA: TGTGCCAGCAGTTTCTGGACCGGGACTAGCGGGTACGAGCAGTACTTC; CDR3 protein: CASSFWTGTSGYEQYF
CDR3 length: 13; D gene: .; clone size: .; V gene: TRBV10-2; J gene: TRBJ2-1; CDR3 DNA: TGCGCCAGCAGTGAACAAGGGAACAATGAGCAGTTCTTC; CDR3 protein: CASSEQGNNEQFF
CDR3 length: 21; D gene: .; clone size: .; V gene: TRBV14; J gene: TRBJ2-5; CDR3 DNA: TGTGCCAGCAGCCAAGGACGTGTATACTTTGGCGCAGCGAGTCCCCAAGAGACCCAGTACTTC; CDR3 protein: CASSQGRVYFGAASPQETQYF
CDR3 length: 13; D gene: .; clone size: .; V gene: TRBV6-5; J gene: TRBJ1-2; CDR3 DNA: TGTGCCAGCAGTTTCGGGGGAACGGACGGCTACACCTTC; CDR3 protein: CASSFGGTDGYTF
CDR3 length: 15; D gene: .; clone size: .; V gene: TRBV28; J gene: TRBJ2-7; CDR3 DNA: TGTGCCAGCAGTTTAGGTTTCCAACACCCCTACGAGCAGTACTTC; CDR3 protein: CASSLGFQHPYEQYF
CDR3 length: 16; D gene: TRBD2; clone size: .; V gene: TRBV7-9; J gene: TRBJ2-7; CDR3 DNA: TGTGCCAGCAGCCGCTGGACTAGCGGGAGTATCCACGAGCAGTACTTC; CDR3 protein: CASSRWTSGSIHEQYF
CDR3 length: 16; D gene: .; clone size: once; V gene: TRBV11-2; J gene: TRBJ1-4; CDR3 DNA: TGTGCCAGCAGTCAGGGATGGGAGGCAACTAATGAAAAACTGTTTTTT; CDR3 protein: CASSQGWEATNEKLFF
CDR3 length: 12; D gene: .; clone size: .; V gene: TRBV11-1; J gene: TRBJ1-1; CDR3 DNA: TGTGCCAGCAGCCATTCAACCCCCGAAGCTTTCTTT; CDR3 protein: CASSHSTPEAFF
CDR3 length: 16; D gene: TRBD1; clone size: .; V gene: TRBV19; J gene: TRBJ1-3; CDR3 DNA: TGTGCCAGTATCCCCCCCGGGGACAGTGCTGGAAACACCATATATTTT; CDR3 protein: CASIPPGDSAGNTIYF
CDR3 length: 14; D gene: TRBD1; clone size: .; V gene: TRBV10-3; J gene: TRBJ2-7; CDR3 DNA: TGTGCCATCAGTGAGTCGAGTGGACAGGCCGAGCAGTACTTC; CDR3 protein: CAISESSGQAEQYF
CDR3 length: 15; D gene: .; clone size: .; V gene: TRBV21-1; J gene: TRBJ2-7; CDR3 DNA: TGTGCCAGCAGCAAAGTTAAGAAAAGGAGTTACGAGCAGTACTTC; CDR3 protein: CASSKVKKRSYEQYF
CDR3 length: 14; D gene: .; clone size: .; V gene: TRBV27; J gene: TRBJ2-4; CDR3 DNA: TGTGCCAGCAGTTTGCGGCCCGCAGTGGGGAATCAGTACTTC; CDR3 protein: CASSLRPAVGNQYF
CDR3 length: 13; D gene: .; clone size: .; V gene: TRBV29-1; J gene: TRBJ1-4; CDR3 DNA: TGCAGCGTTGAATTGGGGGGTGGCGAAAAACTGTTTTTT; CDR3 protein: CSVELGGGEKLFF
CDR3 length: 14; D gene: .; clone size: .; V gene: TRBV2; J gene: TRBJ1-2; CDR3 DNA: TGTGCCAGCAGTGTCCTTCGACCGGCGGATGGCTACACCTTC; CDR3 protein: CASSVLRPADGYTF
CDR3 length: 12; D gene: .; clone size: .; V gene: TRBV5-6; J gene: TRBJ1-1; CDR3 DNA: TGTGCCAGCAGCCCCGGGGGGTCTGAAGCTTTCTTT; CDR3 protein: CASSPGGSEAFF
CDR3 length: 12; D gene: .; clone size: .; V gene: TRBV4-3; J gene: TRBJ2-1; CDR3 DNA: TGCGCCAGCAGCCAAGATAGCCTACAACAGTTCTTC; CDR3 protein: CASSQDSLQQFF
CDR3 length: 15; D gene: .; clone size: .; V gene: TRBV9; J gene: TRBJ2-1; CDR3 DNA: TGTGCCAGCAGCGTAGTAAGAGGGGATTGGAATGAGCAGTTCTTC; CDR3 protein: CASSVVRGDWNEQFF
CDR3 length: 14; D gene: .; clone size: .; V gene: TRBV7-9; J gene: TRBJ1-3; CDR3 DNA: TGTGCCAGCAGCTTAGTTGGGTCTGGAAACACCATATATTTT; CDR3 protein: CASSLVGSGNTIYF
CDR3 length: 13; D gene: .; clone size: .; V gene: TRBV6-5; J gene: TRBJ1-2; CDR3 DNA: TGTGCCAGCAGTTACTCGGGAGAATATGGCTACACCTTC; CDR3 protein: CASSYSGEYGYTF
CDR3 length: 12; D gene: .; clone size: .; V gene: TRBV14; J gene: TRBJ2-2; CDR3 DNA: TGTGCCAGCAGCCCCCTTACCGGGGAGCTGTTTTTT; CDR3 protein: CASSPLTGELFF
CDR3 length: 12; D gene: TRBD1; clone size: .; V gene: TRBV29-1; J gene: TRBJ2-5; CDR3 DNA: TGCAGCGTTGAGGGACAGGTCGCGACCCAGTACTTC; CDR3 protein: CSVEGQVATQYF
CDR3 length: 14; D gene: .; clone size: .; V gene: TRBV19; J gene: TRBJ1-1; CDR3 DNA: TGTGCCAGTAGTATGGGGGGGACGGGGACTGAAGCTTTCTTT; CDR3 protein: CASSMGGTGTEAFF
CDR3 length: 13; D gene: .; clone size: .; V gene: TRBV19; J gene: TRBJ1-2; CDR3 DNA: TGTGCCAGTAGTGCCCGACAGGTTGGTGGCTACACCTTC; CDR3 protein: CASSARQVGGYTF
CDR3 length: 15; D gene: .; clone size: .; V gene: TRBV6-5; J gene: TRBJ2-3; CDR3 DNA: TGTGCCAGCAGTTATGCGAACCCTAGCACAGATACGCAGTATTTT; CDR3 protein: CASSYANPSTDTQYF
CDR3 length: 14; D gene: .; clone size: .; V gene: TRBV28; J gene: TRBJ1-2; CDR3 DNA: TGTGCCAGCAGTTTAGGTGTGGGAATCTATGGCTACACCTTC; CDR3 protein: CASSLGVGIYGYTF
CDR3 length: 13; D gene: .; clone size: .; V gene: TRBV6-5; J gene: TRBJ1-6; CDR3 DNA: TGTGCCAGCAATCTCGGCTATAATTCACCCCTCCACTTT; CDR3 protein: CASNLGYNSPLHF
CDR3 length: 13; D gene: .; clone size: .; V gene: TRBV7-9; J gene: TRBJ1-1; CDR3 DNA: TGTGCCAGCAGCCCGACACCGAACACTGAAGCTTTCTTT; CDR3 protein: CASSPTPNTEAFF
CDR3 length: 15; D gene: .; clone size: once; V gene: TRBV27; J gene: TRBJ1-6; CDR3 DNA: TGTGCCTGCGGGCAGGGAATCTCCTATAATTCACCCCTCCACTTT; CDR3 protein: CACGQGISYNSPLHF
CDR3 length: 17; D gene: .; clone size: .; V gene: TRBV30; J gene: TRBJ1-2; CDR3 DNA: TGTGCCTGGAGTGTACTCGGCATCGACAGTCGGAACTATGGCTACACCTTC; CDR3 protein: CAWSVLGIDSRNYGYTF
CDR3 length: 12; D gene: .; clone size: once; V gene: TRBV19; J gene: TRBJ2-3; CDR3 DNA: TGTGCCACCGACCCCGGCACAGATACGCAGTATTTT; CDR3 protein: CATDPGTDTQYF
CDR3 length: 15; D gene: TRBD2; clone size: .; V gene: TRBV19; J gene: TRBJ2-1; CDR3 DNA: TGTGCCAGTACCCCTTGGGCTAGCGGATACAATGAGCAGTTCTTC; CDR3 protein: CASTPWASGYNEQFF
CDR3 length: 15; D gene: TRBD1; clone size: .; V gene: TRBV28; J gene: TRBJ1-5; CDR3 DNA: TGTGCCAGCAGTTTGGCAGGGGGCTTTCATCAGCCCCAGCATTTT; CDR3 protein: CASSLAGGFHQPQHF
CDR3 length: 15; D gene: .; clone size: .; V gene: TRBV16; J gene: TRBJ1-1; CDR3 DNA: TGTGCCAGCAGCCTTACCTTTATAGGGGACACTGAAGCTTTCTTT; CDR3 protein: CASSLTFIGDTEAFF
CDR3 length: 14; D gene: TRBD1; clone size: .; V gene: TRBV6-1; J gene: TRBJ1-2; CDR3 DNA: TGTGCCAGCAGTGATTGGGGACAGGGGTATGGCTACACTTTC; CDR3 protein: CASSDWGQGYGYTF
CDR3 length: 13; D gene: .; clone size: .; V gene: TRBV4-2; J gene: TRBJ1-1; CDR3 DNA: TGTGCCAGCAGCCATTTGACAGAGCTTGAAGCTTTCTTT; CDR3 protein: CASSHLTELEAFF
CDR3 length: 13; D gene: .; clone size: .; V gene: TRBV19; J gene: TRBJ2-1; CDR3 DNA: TGTGCCAGTAGTCCCCCCAACAGGGATGAGCAGTTCTTC; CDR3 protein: CASSPPNRDEQFF
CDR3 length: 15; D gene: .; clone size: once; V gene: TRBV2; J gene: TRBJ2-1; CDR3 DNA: TGTGCCAGCAGTGTGGGGCGGGACGGCAATAATGAGCAGTTCTTC; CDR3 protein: CASSVGRDGNNEQFF
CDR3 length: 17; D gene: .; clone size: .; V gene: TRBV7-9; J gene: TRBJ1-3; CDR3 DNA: TGTGCCAGCAGCTCATTAGGGGGGCCTTTGGACGGAAACACCATATATTTT; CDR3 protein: CASSSLGGPLDGNTIYF
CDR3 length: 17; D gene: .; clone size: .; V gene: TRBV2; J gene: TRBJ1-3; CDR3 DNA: TGTGCCAGCAGTGACGTGGAACGGGAAAGCTCTGGAAACACCATATATTTT; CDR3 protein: CASSDVERESSGNTIYF
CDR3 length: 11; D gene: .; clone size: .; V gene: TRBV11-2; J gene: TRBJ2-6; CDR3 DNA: TGTGGGGGTGATGGGGCCAACGTCCTGACTTTC; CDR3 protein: CGGDGANVLTF
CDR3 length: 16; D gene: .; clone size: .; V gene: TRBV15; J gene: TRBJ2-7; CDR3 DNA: TGTGCCACCAGCCCCACGATTATCCACCTCTCCTACGAGCAGTACTTC; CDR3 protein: CATSPTIIHLSYEQYF
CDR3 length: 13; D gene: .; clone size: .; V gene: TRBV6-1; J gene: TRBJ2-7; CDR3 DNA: TGTGCCAGCAGTGATAGAGCGAGCTACGAGCAGTACTTC; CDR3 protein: CASSDRASYEQYF
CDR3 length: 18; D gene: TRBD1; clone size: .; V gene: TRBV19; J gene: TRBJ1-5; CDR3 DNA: TGTGCCAGTAGTTCACTCGCCGGGACAGGGGGTATCAATCAGCCCCAGCATTTT; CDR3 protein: CASSSLAGTGGINQPQHF
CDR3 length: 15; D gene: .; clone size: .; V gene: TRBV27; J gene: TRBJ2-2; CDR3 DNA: TGTGCCAGCAGTGGAGACCCCTATATGACCGGGGAGCTGTTTTTT; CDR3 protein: CASSGDPYMTGELFF
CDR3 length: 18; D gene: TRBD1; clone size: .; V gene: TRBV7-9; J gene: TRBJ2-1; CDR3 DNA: TGTGCCAGCAGCTTAGAGGACTACGACAGGGGTTTCAACAATGAGCAGTTCTTC; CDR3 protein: CASSLEDYDRGFNNEQFF
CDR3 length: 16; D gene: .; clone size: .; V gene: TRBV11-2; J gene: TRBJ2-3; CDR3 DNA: TGTGCCAGCAGCTTAGGGTCCGGTTCCCACACAGATACGCAGTATTTT; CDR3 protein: CASSLGSGSHTDTQYF
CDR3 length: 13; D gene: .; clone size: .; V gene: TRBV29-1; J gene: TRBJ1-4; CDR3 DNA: TGCAGCGTTGAAGGGGACACCTACGAAAAACTGTTTTTT; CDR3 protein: CSVEGDTYEKLFF
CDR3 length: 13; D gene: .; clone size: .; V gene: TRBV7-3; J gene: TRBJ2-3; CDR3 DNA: TGTGCCAGCAGCTTAGTTAGCACAGATACGCAGTATTTT; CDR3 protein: CASSLVSTDTQYF
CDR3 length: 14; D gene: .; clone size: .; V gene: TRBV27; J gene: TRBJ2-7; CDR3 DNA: TGTGCCAGCAGTTTATCGGCGGGGGCCCACGAGCAGTACTTC; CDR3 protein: CASSLSAGAHEQYF
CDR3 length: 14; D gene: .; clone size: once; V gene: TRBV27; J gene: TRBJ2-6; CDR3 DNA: TGTGCCAGCAGTTTCCGCTCTGGGGCCAACGTCCTGACTTTC; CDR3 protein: CASSFRSGANVLTF
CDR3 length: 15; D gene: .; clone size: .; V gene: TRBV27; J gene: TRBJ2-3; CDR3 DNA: TGTGCCAGCAGTTTATTGGCTCCAGCCACAGATACGCAGTATTTT; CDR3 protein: CASSLLAPATDTQYF